The sequence of this T cell receptor (beta chain) was determined in a study of regulatory T cells in long-lasting Graves disease. Construction of TCR beta libraries relied on iRepertoire HTBI primers and on Arm-PCR targeting CDR3 regions. TCRdb redid the calling of the multiplex PCR reads with MiXCR, one entry per CDR3 protein. The repertoire holds 300,000 to 500,000 distinct CDR3 sequences, with around 20% as singletons. Time point given: persistent/refractory GD, antithyroid drugs over 5 years with positive TRAb. Scientists built the TCR library using RNA that was extracted from PBMCs. The patients were enrolled through endocrinology in Xi'an, China. Study-level results: Persistent Graves' patients had lower TCR diversity than newly diagnosed ones.

Comment on this clonotype: Its antigen is unidentified. A much more abundant neighbour one base away suggests this may be a read error.

The sequence was obtained from a female donor with Graves disease. This specimen was peripheral blood mononuclear cells (PBMCs), taken when the disease was refractory, from a patient treated with antithyroid drugs.

In nucleotides, the CDR3 is TGTGCCGGCAGTTCCGGACTAGCGGTTACCTACGAGCAGTACTTC. Its protein is CAGSSGLAVTYEQYF. V gene TRBV6-2 or TRBV6-3 combines with J gene TRBJ2-7, with 10 bases fitting TRBD2. The germline gives CDR1 MNHEY, CDR2 SVGEGT. The CDR3 has 15 residues.